One and the same sample provided the 30 T cell receptor beta chains below, sequenced in a study of T cell responses to AZD1222 COVID-19 vaccine. Assay: immunoSEQ multiplex PCR; the TCRdb copy retains only in-frame clones and omits some. This table has 120,000 or so clones, around 87% appearing once. The sample in question was peripheral blood, obtained on day 0 of AZD1222 vaccination. The receptors here all came from an adult in good health.

With respect to this clone: Different DNA sequences within this sample yield the same CDR3. This chain links TRBV2 with TRBJ1-1; no firm D call. In germline, CDR1 is SNHLY, CDR2 FYNNEI. V gave up 6 bases and J gave up 0 bases, with 8 bases separating them. This CDR3 region has 13 residues. The DNA of the CDR3 is TGTGCCAGCAGAAGGGAGATGAACACTGAAGCTTTCTTT. Translating it yields CASRREMNTEAFF.

The chain uses TRBV18 and TRBJ2-1; TRBD2 agrees at 9 bases. Germline values: CDR1 KGHSH, CDR2 LQKENI. The CDR3 length is 17 residues. With 3 bases clipped from V and 8 bases from J, the junction kept 14 bases outside the gene matches. The CDR3 region is CASSPPRAGGPIYEQFF. The CDR3, as DNA: TGTGCCAGCTCACCCCCACGAGCGGGGGGCCCTATCTATGAGCAGTTCTTC.

This sequence joins TRBV6-5 and TRBJ1-2; D is undetermined. Germline V gives CDR1 MNHEY, CDR2 SVGAGI. CDR3 length: 13 amino acids. The V and J ends lost 6 bases and 10 bases respectively, with 18 bases between them. CDR3 sequence: CASSPGWEGNYTF. As DNA, the CDR3 is TGTGCCAGCAGCCCGGGGTGGGAGGGAAACTACACCTTC.

The J gene is TRBJ2-3, the V gene TRBV15; D may correspond to TRBD1 or TRBD2 (6 bases each). V lost 3 bases and J lost 4, with 14 bases in between. Looked up from germline, CDR1 is LNHNV and CDR2 is YYDKDF (reference sequence). The CDR3 length is 15 residues. CDR3 in DNA: TGTGCCACCAGCAGCCTCAGGGGAGGCGCAGATACGCAGTATTTT. It encodes CATSSLRGGADTQYF.

The chain joins TRBV7-8 to TRBJ1-1; no clear D. The CDR3 sequence is 14 residues long. CDR1 and CDR2 from the germline V gene are SGHVS and FQNEAQ. The V gene lost 5 bases and the J gene lost 6 bases, with 16 bases spanning the gap. CDR3 in amino acids: CASSARTGRPEAFF. As DNA, the CDR3 is TGTGCCAGCAGCGCACGGACGGGGAGGCCTGAAGCTTTCTTT.

The J gene is TRBJ1-6, the V gene TRBV2; no clear D. Looked up from germline, CDR1 is SNHLY and CDR2 is FYNNEI. The CDR3 covers 13 residues. The ends were cut back, 7 bases at V and 7 bases at J, with 11 bases in the middle. CDR3 sequence (DNA): TGTGCCAGCACCCCGGAGGCCAATTCACCCCTCCACTTT. Amino acids: CASTPEANSPLHF.

This chain links TRBV29-1 with TRBJ1-2; no clear D. This CDR3 is built from 11 residues. V gave up 3 bases and J gave up 2 bases, with 4 bases separating them. Germline V lookup: CDR1 SQVTM, CDR2 ANQGSEA. CDR3 in DNA: TGCAGCGTTGAGGAGAACTATGGCTACACCTTC. It specifies CSVEENYGYTF.

The rearrangement joins TRBV19 to TRBJ2-2; the match to TRBD2 covers 14 bases. Germline V lookup: CDR1 LNHDA, CDR2 SQIVND (reference sequence). V shed 4 bases and J 6 bases; nucleotides not matched to a gene: 10. This CDR3 comprises 18 residues. DNA for the CDR3: TGTGCCAGTAGTAGCTCCGGGACTAGCGGGGGAAGGGCCGGGGAGCTGTTTTTT. This sequence encodes CASSSSGTSGGRAGELFF.

This clone was found once. J is TRBJ2-3 and V is TRBV7-9; D not certain. The length of the CDR3 is 14 residues. CDR1 is SEHNR and CDR2 is FQNEAQ in the germline V gene (reference sequence). Deletions cut 7 bases from V and 2 bases from J, with 13 bases between. CDR3 region: CASNSVWNTDTQYF. CDR3 nucleotides: TGTGCCAGCAACTCCGTTTGGAACACAGATACGCAGTATTTT.

The J gene is TRBJ2-3, the V gene TRBV3-1 (or the pseudogene TRBV3-2); 10 bases map to TRBD2. The length of the CDR3 is 15 residues. Trimming removed 4 bases from V and 1 base from J; junction bases left unmatched: 2. Germline CDR1 and CDR2: LGHDT and YNNKEL (reference sequence). The CDR3 here is CASSRLAGGTDTQYF. As DNA, the CDR3 is TGTGCCAGCAGCCGTCTAGCGGGGGGCACAGATACGCAGTATTTT.

The DNA of the CDR3 is TGTGCCAGCAAATCTTGGACTGAAACCGGGGAGCTGTTTTTT. This codes for CASKSWTETGELFF. This chain connects TRBV3-1 (or the pseudogene TRBV3-2) to TRBJ2-2; D is possibly TRBD2 (5 bases). CDR1 is LGHDT, CDR2 YNNKEL, per germline (reference sequence). The CDR3 extends over 14 amino acids. V lost 7 bases and J 5 bases, leaving 14 bases between the germline ends.

The rearrangement links TRBV12-5 to TRBJ2-2; TRBD1 aligns across 9 bases. Germline V gives CDR1 LGHNT, CDR2 FRNRAP. Trimming removed 6 bases from V and 1 base from J; junction bases left unmatched: 3. The CDR3 extends over 15 amino acids. The CDR3 here is CASGAGQGNTGELFF. The CDR3 DNA follows: TGTGCTAGTGGAGCGGGACAGGGGAACACCGGGGAGCTGTTTTTT.

This sequence joins TRBV3-1 (or the pseudogene TRBV3-2) and TRBJ2-7; TRBD2 matches at 11 bases. Trimming removed 1 base from V and 2 bases from J; junction bases left unmatched: 1. The germline V gene encodes CDR1 LGHDT and CDR2 YNNKEL (reference sequence). The CDR3 is made up of 15 amino acids. The CDR3 coding sequence is TGTGCCAGCAGCCAAGGACTAGCGGGGCCCTACGAGCAGTACTTC. Its protein is CASSQGLAGPYEQYF.

The chain carries TRBV28 and TRBJ1-6; tentative D call: TRBD1 (5 bases). V was shortened by 7 bases and J by 7 bases, with 14 bases between the two germline ends. Looked up from germline, CDR1 is MDHEN and CDR2 is SYDVKM. The CDR3 runs 14 residues. The CDR3 loop reads CASTPQVWNSPLHF. CDR3 DNA: TGTGCCAGCACTCCACAGGTCTGGAATTCACCCCTCCACTTT.

The rearrangement uses TRBV2 and TRBJ1-1; unclear D gene. Trimming took off 6 bases at V and 6 bases at J, with 8 bases between the two ends. This CDR3 region has 11 residues. Germline V gives CDR1 SNHLY, CDR2 FYNNEI. The DNA for the CDR3 is TGTGCCAGCAGGGAGTTGCCTGAAGCTTTCTTT. Translated, it gives CASRELPEAFF.

The CDR3 DNA follows: TGTGCCAGCAGTCTTCATTACAGGGACGCGAACACTGAAGCTTTCTTT. Protein sequence: CASSLHYRDANTEAFF. V and J are TRBV28 and TRBJ1-1, with D possibly being TRBD1 (6 bases). Germline V gene data show CDR1 as MDHEN and CDR2 as SYDVKM. Between the trimmed V and J ends, which lost 5 bases and 1 base, there was a span of 17 bases. The CDR3 has 16 amino acids.

The rearrangement uses TRBV6-6 and TRBJ2-7; 9 bases line up with TRBD2. CDR1 and CDR2 (germline): MNHNY, SVGAGI (reference sequence). V gave up 2 bases and J gave up 4 bases; unmatched junction bases: 9. The CDR3 loop spans 16 amino acids. Written as DNA, the CDR3 is TGTGCCAGCAGTTACCACACTAGAGCGGGGGGTTACGAGCAGTACTTC. Amino acids: CASSYHTRAGGYEQYF.

The V gene is TRBV28, the J gene TRBJ1-4, with D unresolved. V was trimmed by 3 bases and J by 2 bases, leaving 7 bases between them. The CDR3 covers 14 residues. Looked up from germline, CDR1 is MDHEN and CDR2 is SYDVKM. CDR3 loop: CASSFKATNEKLFF. For the CDR3, the DNA is TGTGCCAGCAGTTTTAAGGCTACTAATGAAAAACTGTTTTTT. The full variable domain, completed using reference TRBV28 and TRBJ1-4, is DVKVTQSSRYLVKRTGEKVFLECVQDMDHENMFWYRQDPGLGLRLIYFSYDVKMKEKGDIPEGYSVSREKKERFSLILESASTNQTSMYLCASSFKATNEKLFFGSGTQLSVL.

The rearrangement joins TRBV11-3 to TRBJ2-1, with 8 bases fitting TRBD1. CDR1 and CDR2 (germline): SGHNT, YENEEA. The CDR3 covers 15 residues. J was trimmed by 8 bases and V by 5 bases; bases with no gene match: 11. The chain's CDR3 is CASSAGQGSRDEQFF. Here the CDR3 DNA reads TGTGCCAGCAGCGCCGGACAGGGAAGTAGGGATGAGCAGTTCTTC.

The V call is TRBV4-1, the J call TRBJ2-2; either TRBD1 or TRBD2 may fit D (6 bases each). Trimming stripped 0 bases from V and 3 bases from J, with 11 bases between. CDR3 length: 16 amino acids. Per germline, CDR1 MGHRA and CDR2 YSYEKL. CDR3 protein: CASSQDPGADTGELFF. CDR3 bases: TGCGCCAGCAGCCAAGACCCGGGGGCGGACACCGGGGAGCTGTTTTTT.

The chain employs TRBV6-1 and TRBJ2-2; D gene unclear. The ends were cut back, 2 bases at V and 5 bases at J, with 6 bases in the middle. CDR3 size: 13 residues. Germline values: CDR1 MNHNS, CDR2 SASEGT. The CDR3 DNA is TGTGCCAGCAGTGAAAGGTATACCGGGGAGCTGTTTTTT. This translates into CASSERYTGELFF.

This chain uses TRBV5-4 with TRBJ1-4; D uncertain. The CDR3 runs 13 residues. V lost 1 base, J lost 5 bases, and 6 bases lay in between. From germline, CDR1 is SGHNT and CDR2 YYREEE (reference sequence). CDR3 coding DNA: TGTGCCAGCAGCTTGCCGACCAATGAAAAACTGTTTTTT. Its translation: CASSLPTNEKLFF. The full variable domain, its missing parts supplied by reference TRBV5-4 and TRBJ1-4, is ETGVTQSPTHLIKTRGQQVTLRCSSQSGHNTVSWYQQALGQGPQFIFQYYREEENGRGNFPPRFSGLQFPNYSSELNVNALELDDSALYLCASSLPTNEKLFFGSGTQLSVL.

This clone has just one count. This chain connects TRBV18 to TRBJ1-3; D gene unclear. The V end lost 2 bases, the J end lost 0 bases, and 8 bases lay between the germline ends. Germline V gene sequence: CDR1 KGHSH, CDR2 LQKENI. The CDR3 contains 15 residues. Written as DNA, the CDR3 is TGTGCCAGCTCACCAAGCACATCCTCTGGAAACACCATATATTTT. It encodes CASSPSTSSGNTIYF. Full variable domain (remainder filled in from reference TRBV18 and TRBJ1-3): NAGVMQNPRHLVRRRGQEARLRCSPMKGHSHVYWYRQLPEEGLKFMVYLQKENIIDESGMPKERFSAEFPKEGPSILRIQQVVRGDSAAYFCASSPSTSSGNTIYFGEGSWLTVV.

The CDR3, as DNA: TGTGCCAGCAGTTACGGGCCGATCGGAGAGACCCAGTACTTC. Its protein product is CASSYGPIGETQYF. The gene calls are TRBV6-2 or TRBV6-3 and TRBJ2-5; D is unclear. Trimming removed 2 bases at V and 4 bases at J, with 11 bases between. The CDR3 consists of 14 residues. From germline, CDR1 is MNHEY and CDR2 SVGEGT.

The J gene is TRBJ2-5, the V gene TRBV4-1, with D maybe TRBD1 (7 bases). CDR1 and CDR2 (germline): MGHRA, YSYEKL. The CDR3 is 17 amino acids. The ends were cut back, 5 bases at V and 1 base at J, with 20 bases in the middle. The CDR3 nucleotides read TGCGCCAGCAGCTCGACAGGGTTGGGGGGAATCCAAGAGACCCAGTACTTC. It translates to CASSSTGLGGIQETQYF.

The chain joins TRBV10-3 to TRBJ2-7; D is tentatively TRBD1 or TRBD2 (5 bases each). This CDR3 has 15 amino acids. Trimming took 3 bases from V and 0 from J, leaving 12 bases between them. Germline CDR1 reads ENHRY; CDR2 reads SYGVKD. DNA for the CDR3: TGTGCCATCAGTGACCAGGGCGGGTCCTCCTACGAGCAGTACTTC. Translated: CAISDQGGSSYEQYF.

J is TRBJ2-5 and V is TRBV28; D is perhaps TRBD1 or TRBD2 (5 bases each). V shed 7 bases and J shed 6 bases, with 15 bases lying between them. Germline V gives CDR1 MDHEN, CDR2 SYDVKM. This CDR3 spans 13 amino acids. Here the CDR3 reads CASTLGQGQTQYF. The CDR3 DNA reads TGTGCCAGCACCTTGGGGCAGGGACAGACCCAGTACTTC.

In its sample, this clone was seen a few times. The chain couples TRBV2 to TRBJ2-3; the D is unclear. CDR1 is SNHLY and CDR2 is FYNNEI in the germline V gene. With 6 bases removed from V and 7 bases from J, the gap between germline ends came to 14 bases. The CDR3 totals 13 residues. The CDR3 DNA reads as TGTGCCAGCAGCCAAGTACTGATACATACGCAGTATTTT. Translating it yields CASSQVLIHTQYF.

The J gene is TRBJ2-7, the V gene TRBV5-1; TRBD1 agrees at 7 bases. The trim removed 4 bases at V and 2 bases at J, leaving 6 bases unmatched. The CDR3 has 14 residues. CDR1 and CDR2 (germline): SGHRS, YFSETQ. CDR3 loop: CASSTSGQAYEQYF. The CDR3 DNA reads TGCGCCAGCAGCACCTCAGGACAGGCCTACGAGCAGTACTTC.

The rearrangement joins TRBV6-2 or TRBV6-3 to TRBJ2-7, with 8 nucleotides matching TRBD1. J lost 5 bases, V lost 6 bases, and 9 bases had no gene match. The CDR3 runs to 14 residues. Germline V lookup: CDR1 MNHEY, CDR2 SVGEGT. The CDR3 coding sequence is TGTGCCAGCAGCGACCGACGGACAGGGAACGAGCAGTACTTC. Translated: CASSDRRTGNEQYF.